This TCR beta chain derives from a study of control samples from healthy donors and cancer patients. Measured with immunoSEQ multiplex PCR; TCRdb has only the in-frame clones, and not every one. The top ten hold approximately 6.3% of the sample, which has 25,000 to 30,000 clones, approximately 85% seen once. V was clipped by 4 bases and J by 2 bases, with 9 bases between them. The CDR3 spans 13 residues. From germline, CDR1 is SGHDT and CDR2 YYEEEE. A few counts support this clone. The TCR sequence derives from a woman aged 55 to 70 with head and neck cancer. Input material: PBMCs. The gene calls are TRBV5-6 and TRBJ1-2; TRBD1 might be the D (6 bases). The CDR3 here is CASSRDTNYGYTF. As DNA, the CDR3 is TGTGCCAGCAGCCGGGACACCAACTATGGCTACACCTTC.